This TCR beta chain was sequenced for a study of blood T cells in healthy people across ages. Whole-study results and caveats: Expanded clonotype shifts may have been confounded, as the donors had an unknown CMV status. Age advanced and TCR beta diversity per million T cells fell, roughly linearly.

It was with a sample-barcoded 5' primer and a J-beta primer mix that a second PCR of about 6 to 12 cycles was run. A single record per CDR3 protein comes from TCRdb applying MiXCR to the 5' RACE reads. The sample contains about 1.4 million distinct CDR3 sequences, around 55% of which appear only once. With regard to this clonotype: Its antigen is unidentified. One end of the junction fails to match germline, which may point to a read error.

Each donor had around 9.2 milliliters of peripheral blood drawn. This sequence originates from a man younger than 35 in good health. Sequencing input: blood.

As DNA, the CDR3 is TGTGCTAGTGGACCGGGGGCGTGGGGGACCCGGTACTTC. Protein sequence: CASGPGAWGTRYF. The V gene is TRBV12-5, the J gene TRBJ2-5; tentatively, D is TRBD1 or TRBD2 (6 bases each). Germline V gives CDR1 LGHNT, CDR2 FRNRAP. The CDR3 totals 13 residues.